These 28 T cell receptor beta chains were all obtained from the same sample, sequenced in a study of early T cells in non-severe SARS-CoV-2 infection (dated by TCRdb to the early 2020s). The receptor library was made with 5' RACE. Sequencer: NextSeq 500. The public reads were reprocessed in TCRdb via fastp at Q25 and MiXCR, keeping in-frame beta chains. Records with the same CDR3 protein are collapsed into one entry carrying the most frequent genes and DNA. In this sample the table shows 100,000 to 130,000 distinct CDR3 sequences, around 10% of which occur a single time. The ten largest clones represent roughly 8% of the sample. The sequencing sample was made of whole blood. The receptor set was obtained from an adult who was a healthcare worker with PCR-confirmed SARS-CoV-2 infection or an uninfected control (not recorded which).

This clonotype was picked up a small number of times. The rearrangement links TRBV20-1 to TRBJ2-7; D is perhaps TRBD1 (5 bases). V was pared by 0 bases and J by 0 bases, with 9 bases between. CDR1 is DFQATT, CDR2 SNEGSKA, per germline (reference sequence). This CDR3 has 14 residues. CDR3 protein: CSARDLGVSYEQYF. In DNA form, the CDR3 reads TGCAGTGCTAGAGATCTAGGGGTCTCCTACGAGCAGTACTTC.

In its sample, this clonotype was seen many times. This sequence joins TRBV2 and TRBJ2-1; 8 nucleotides align to TRBD2. V was pared by 4 bases and J by 9 bases, with 5 bases of the junction left unmatched. The V gene's germline CDR1 is SNHLY and CDR2 FYNNEI. The CDR3 loop spans 13 amino acids. The CDR3 DNA sequence: TGTGCCAGCAGTGGGCTAGCGGGTCTTGAGCAGTTCTTC. Translation gives CASSGLAGLEQFF.

This clonotype showed up many times. The gene calls are TRBV18 and TRBJ2-7; no clear D gene. This CDR3 is built from 13 residues. CDR1 and CDR2 from the germline V gene are KGHSH and LQKENI. Trimming pared 3 bases from V and 0 bases from J, leaving 6 bases between. In DNA, the CDR3 is TGTGCCAGCTCACCGCGGAGCTCCTACGAGCAGTACTTC. Translated, it gives CASSPRSSYEQYF.

The chain joins TRBV28 to TRBJ2-1; 7 nucleotides match TRBD2. V dropped 4 bases and J dropped 0; count of bases not matched to a gene: 9. The germline V gene has CDR1 MDHEN and CDR2 SYDVKM. The CDR3 sequence is 17 residues long. This chain's CDR3 is CASSSPGRLGSYNEQFF. In DNA, the CDR3 is TGTGCCAGCAGTTCGCCCGGGAGGTTGGGCTCCTACAATGAGCAGTTCTTC.

V and J are TRBV28 and TRBJ2-4; tentatively, D is TRBD2 (6 bases). The CDR3 has 13 amino acids. V lost 3 bases, J lost 8 bases, and 11 bases lay in between. CDR1 and CDR2 (germline): MDHEN, SYDVKM. CDR3 nucleotides: TGTGCCAGCAGTTTGTGGGAGGACCACATTCAGTACTTC. Translating gives CASSLWEDHIQYF.

At least ten counts were recorded for this clonotype. The genes are TRBV2 and TRBJ1-2, with D unresolved. Looked up from germline, CDR1 is SNHLY and CDR2 is FYNNEI. The V gene lost 2 bases and the J gene lost 4 bases, with 11 bases spanning the gap. The CDR3 consists of 14 residues. CDR3 DNA sequence: TGTGCCAGCAGTGAAAGCGCCAGGCCCTATGGCTACACCTTC. Its translation: CASSESARPYGYTF. Combining the CDR3 with reference TRBV2 and TRBJ1-2 gives the whole variable domain EPEVTQTPSHQVTQMGQEVILRCVPISNHLYFYWYRQILGQKVEFLVSFYNNEISEKSEIFDDQFSVERPDGSNFTLKIRSTKLEDSAMYFCASSESARPYGYTFGSGTRLTVV.

This clonotype was counted a few times. The rearrangement joins TRBV6-5 to TRBJ2-1, with 8 bases identical to TRBD2. CDR1 and CDR2 from the germline V gene are MNHEY and SVGAGI. With V trimmed by 4 bases and J by 8 bases, 7 bases remained unmatched. CDR3 length: 14 residues. CDR3 bases: TGTGCCAGCAGTTGGGCGGGAGGATTCCATGAGCAGTTCTTC. Its translation is CASSWAGGFHEQFF.

This clonotype was seen many times. V and J are TRBV7-9 and TRBJ2-1, with TRBD1 matching over 7 bases. The CDR3 loop spans 15 amino acids. The junction had 6 bases not matched to a gene; V was cut back by 5 bases and J by 2 bases. CDR1 is SEHNR and CDR2 is FQNEAQ in the germline V gene (reference sequence). The CDR3 spells CASSIRQGTYNEQFF. The CDR3 bases are TGTGCCAGCAGCATCCGACAGGGAACCTACAATGAGCAGTTCTTC. Combining the CDR3 with reference TRBV7-9 and TRBJ2-1 gives the whole variable domain DTGVSQNPRHKITKRGQNVTFRCDPISEHNRLYWYRQTLGQGPEFLTYFQNEAQLEKSRLLSDRFSAERPKGSFSTLEIQRTEQGDSAMYLCASSIRQGTYNEQFFGPGTRLTVL.

This clonotype was seen a few times. The chain joins TRBV20-1 to TRBJ2-3; 8 nucleotides line up with TRBD2. V trimming: 5 bases; J trimming: 4 bases; junction bases outside the gene matches: 17. This CDR3 contains 17 residues. Germline CDR1 DFQATT, CDR2 SNEGSKA (reference sequence). CDR3 in amino acids: CSAGTIREGFGADTQYF. The CDR3 DNA is TGCAGTGCTGGGACTATCCGGGAGGGCTTCGGGGCAGATACGCAGTATTTT.

This clonotype was seen at least ten times. The V call is TRBV10-3, the J call TRBJ2-5; 9 nucleotides line up with TRBD1. J was trimmed by 2 bases and V by 9 bases; bases with no gene match: 4. The germline V gene encodes CDR1 ENHRY and CDR2 SYGVKD. This CDR3 contains 13 residues. CDR3 bases: TGTGCCATACAGGGGGCCGGGCAAGAGACCCAGTACTTC. Amino acids: CAIQGAGQETQYF.

This clonotype was detected many times. The chain couples TRBV5-1 to TRBJ2-1, with 11 bases matching TRBD2. The CDR3 has 19 amino acids. The germline gives CDR1 SGHRS, CDR2 YFSETQ. Losses at the gene ends were 2 bases for V and 5 bases for J; bases not matched to a gene: 15. The CDR3 here is CASSFAGGKLAGEDNEQFF. The CDR3 DNA follows: TGCGCCAGCAGCTTCGCTGGGGGGAAACTAGCGGGAGAGGACAATGAGCAGTTCTTC.

The sample holds a few counts of this clonotype. The genes are TRBV12-3 or TRBV12-4 and TRBJ2-7; D remains ambiguous. Trimming cost V 1 base and J 2 bases, with 27 bases left between them. This CDR3 spans 20 amino acids. CDR3 sequence: CASSLVPGSLVPNRAYEQYF. CDR3 DNA: TGTGCCAGCAGTTTAGTACCCGGCAGCTTAGTCCCAAACAGAGCCTACGAGCAGTACTTC.

The chain uses TRBV20-1 and TRBJ2-3; no reliable D call. In germline, CDR1 is DFQATT, CDR2 SNEGSKA (reference sequence). V lost 6 bases and J lost 6, with 10 bases in between. The CDR3 covers 11 residues. CDR3 loop: CSASRDDTQYF. The CDR3 region has the DNA TGCAGTGCCAGCCGCGACGATACGCAGTATTTT.

This clonotype has ten or more counts. This chain links TRBV7-2 with TRBJ2-7, with D uncertain. V was clipped by 3 bases and J by 8 bases, with 14 bases between them. This CDR3 has 13 amino acids. CDR1 SGHTA and CDR2 FQGNSA come from the germline V gene. As DNA, the CDR3 is TGTGCCAGCAGCTTGCTCGCCTATTCCCAGCAGTACTTC. It yields the protein CASSLLAYSQQYF. Together with reference TRBV7-2 and TRBJ2-7, the CDR3 gives the full variable domain: GAGVSQSPSNKVTEKGKDVELRCDPISGHTALYWYRQSLGQGLEFLIYFQGNSAPDKSGLPSDRFSAERTGGSVSTLTIQRTQQEDSAVYLCASSLLAYSQQYFGPGTRLTVT.

This clonotype was counted many times. J is TRBJ2-4 and V is TRBV18, with D unresolved. The germline V gene has CDR1 KGHSH and CDR2 LQKENI. There are 14 residues in the CDR3. V lost 2 bases and J lost 1, with 6 bases in between. Here the CDR3 DNA reads TGTGCCAGCTCACCAGAAGGGGCCAAAAACATTCAGTACTTC. This sequence encodes CASSPEGAKNIQYF.

This clonotype was picked up many times. The V call is TRBV28, the J call TRBJ2-7, with D perhaps TRBD2 (5 bases). V was pared by 2 bases and J by 0 bases, with 8 bases between. The CDR3 covers 14 residues. CDR1 is MDHEN and CDR2 is SYDVKM in the germline V gene. CDR3 sequence (DNA): TGTGCCAGCAGTTTAAGGGCGGGCTCCTACGAGCAGTACTTC. Translation gives CASSLRAGSYEQYF. Based on the CDR3 plus reference TRBV28 and TRBJ2-7, the full variable domain is DVKVTQSSRYLVKRTGEKVFLECVQDMDHENMFWYRQDPGLGLRLIYFSYDVKMKEKGDIPEGYSVSREKKERFSLILESASTNQTSMYLCASSLRAGSYEQYFGPGTRLTVT.

This clonotype was detected a few times. The rearrangement links TRBV29-1 to TRBJ2-7; the D call may be TRBD1 or TRBD2 (5 bases each). The CDR3 sequence is 13 residues long. V was shortened by 5 bases and J by 1 base, with 12 bases between the two germline ends. Germline V CDR1 and CDR2: SQVTM, ANQGSEA. CDR3 loop: CSVLWGRSYEQYF. As DNA, the CDR3 is TGCAGCGTTCTATGGGGACGGTCCTACGAGCAGTACTTC.

The chain's CDR3 is CASGARYNEQFF. The CDR3 region has the DNA TGCGCCAGCGGGGCTCGGTACAATGAGCAGTTCTTC. V is TRBV5-1 and J is TRBJ2-1; perhaps TRBD1 as D (5 bases). The germline V gene encodes CDR1 SGHRS and CDR2 YFSETQ. This CDR3 is built from 12 residues. The V end was cut by 7 bases, the J end by 4 bases, with 9 bases between.

To note about this clonotype: Possible read error: a much larger clone is one base away. The genes are TRBV7-3 and TRBJ2-1, with TRBD2 matching 7 bases. V trimming: 5 bases; J trimming: 2 bases; junction bases outside the gene matches: 6. The CDR3 loop spans 15 amino acids. CDR1 and CDR2 (germline): SGHTA, FQGTGA. The CDR3 DNA is TGTGCCAGCAGCAAAATGGGAGGGCCCTACAATGAGCAGTTCTTC. This codes for CASSKMGGPYNEQFF. The whole variable domain, filled in from reference TRBV7-3 and TRBJ2-1, reads GAGVSQTPSNKVTEKGKYVELRCDPISGHTALYWYRQSLGQGPEFLIYFQGTGAADDSGLPNDRFFAVRPEGSVSTLKIQRTERGDSAVYLCASSKMGGPYNEQFFGPGTRLTVL.

The V gene is TRBV29-1, the J gene TRBJ1-1, with D perhaps matching TRBD1 (5 bases). V lost 4 bases and J lost 5, with 8 bases in between. Germline lookup yields CDR1 SQVTM and CDR2 ANQGSEA. CDR3 size: 11 residues. The CDR3 DNA reads TGCAGCGTTGTATGGGGGACTGAAGCTTTCTTT. As protein: CSVVWGTEAFF.

In this sample, this clonotype turned up many times. The chain carries TRBV12-3 or TRBV12-4 and TRBJ2-2, with 10 bases lining up with TRBD2. The V gene end was trimmed by 2 bases and the J gene end by 8 bases; junction bases not matched to a gene: 20. CDR3 length equals 20 residues. CDR3 amino acids: CASSLIVTASPLAGVGELFF. The CDR3 DNA sequence: TGTGCCAGCAGTTTAATCGTCACAGCCTCGCCGCTAGCGGGAGTTGGGGAGCTGTTTTTT.

This clonotype was seen many times. V and J are TRBV24-1 and TRBJ2-1; 12 bases match TRBD1. The junction had 11 bases not matched to a gene; V was cut back by 9 bases and J by 9 bases. This CDR3 has 15 amino acids. From germline, CDR1 is KGHDR and CDR2 SFDVKD. The CDR3 DNA reads as TGTGCCACCGGGGGGGACAGGGGGCAGAAGCGTGAGCAGTTCTTC. This gives the protein CATGGDRGQKREQFF.

The chain carries TRBV29-1 and TRBJ1-4; D remains ambiguous. This CDR3 has 13 amino acids. Germline-derived CDR1 and CDR2 are SQVTM and ANQGSEA. The V end lost 4 bases, the J end lost 0 bases, and 6 bases lay between the germline ends. The CDR3 DNA is TGCAGCGTTGCGAGAACAACTAATGAAAAACTGTTTTTT. Translation: CSVARTTNEKLFF. The variable domain in full, with the rest retrieved from reference TRBV29-1 and TRBJ1-4, is SAVISQKPSRDICQRGTSLTIQCQVDSQVTMMFWYRQQPGQSLTLIATANQGSEATYESGFVIDKFPISRPNLTFSTLTVSNMSPEDSSIYLCSVARTTNEKLFFGSGTQLSVL.

This clonotype came up many times. The CDR3 bases are TGCGCCAGCAGCTTGGACAGGATGAACACTGAAGCTTTCTTT. Its translation is CASSLDRMNTEAFF. This sequence joins TRBV5-1 and TRBJ1-1; a possible D gene is TRBD1 (5 bases). The length of the CDR3 is 14 residues. The germline gives CDR1 SGHRS, CDR2 YFSETQ. V was clipped by 0 bases and J by 0 bases, with 6 bases between them.

The table lists this clonotype with many counts. This chain links TRBV24-1 with TRBJ1-2; D is unclear. The CDR3 totals 12 residues. The V gene's germline CDR1 is KGHDR and CDR2 SFDVKD. V gave up 6 bases and J gave up 2 bases, with 6 bases separating them. The CDR3: CATSRANYGYTF. The CDR3 DNA reads as TGTGCCACCAGTCGGGCGAACTATGGCTACACCTTC.

The table lists this clonotype with a few counts. J is TRBJ1-3 and V is TRBV14; D uncertain. This CDR3 is 14 amino acids long. Germline V lookup: CDR1 SGHDN, CDR2 FVKESK. V lost 0 bases and J lost 4, with 7 bases in between. The CDR3 loop is CASSQDGRGNTIYF. The CDR3 region has the DNA TGTGCCAGCAGCCAAGACGGGCGAGGAAACACCATATATTTT.

This clonotype was counted ten times or more. The rearrangement uses TRBV5-1 and TRBJ2-1, with 10 bases identical to TRBD1. This CDR3 spans 15 amino acids. V was pared by 0 bases and J by 10 bases, with 7 bases of the junction left unmatched. Germline V CDR1 and CDR2: SGHRS, YFSETQ. In DNA form, the CDR3 reads TGCGCCAGCAGCTTGGCCGGGACAGGGGCGGGAGAGCAGTTCTTC. Amino acids: CASSLAGTGAGEQFF.

The chain uses TRBV29-1 and TRBJ2-1; the D is unclear. This CDR3 spans 10 amino acids. Between the trimmed V and J ends, which lost 6 bases and 9 bases, there was a span of 9 bases. Germline CDR1 SQVTM, CDR2 ANQGSEA. The CDR3 coding sequence is TGCAGCGTCCTTTCAAGTGAGCAGTTCTTC. It codes for CSVLSSEQFF.